This T cell receptor beta chain was obtained from a study of T cell responses to AZD1222 COVID-19 vaccine. TCRdb's table, derived via immunoSEQ multiplex PCR, lists solely in-frame clones and lacks some. The sample records about 150,000 clones, about 93% being singletons. The CDR3 is 16 residues long. V was clipped by 3 bases and J by 1 base; unmatched bases: 7. Germline V CDR1 and CDR2: KGHSH, LQKENI. The source of this sequence is an adult in good health. This specimen was peripheral blood, taken on day 0 of AZD1222 vaccination. The chain joins TRBV18 to TRBJ1-2, with 8 bases identical to TRBD1. The CDR3 region has the DNA TGTGCCAGCTCACCGACCGGGACAGGAAATAACTATGGCTACACCTTC. Translated, it gives CASSPTGTGNNYGYTF.